Detailed here is one T cell receptor beta chain. Antigen: not known. The sample originates from a study of cytomegalovirus exposure and HLA in healthy donors. In the study overall: A prior study identified 90 million to 120 million unique TCR beta sequences from some 200 million T cells. Study findings and constraints: As a later analysis revealed, the rate of TCR association differed by HLA locus, with DRB1 most and HLA-C fewest.

PCR involved 60 Vbeta and 13 Jbeta primers. Clones were read by immunoSEQ multiplex PCR, and TCRdb kept only the in-frame ones, dropping some. The sample lists tens of thousands of clones, roughly 65% occurring once. V shed 5 bases and J shed 3 bases, with 13 bases lying between them. Germline V gene data show CDR1 as GTSNPN and CDR2 as SVGIG (reference sequence). CDR3 length: 13 amino acids. J is TRBJ1-2 and V is TRBV30, with a weak D call TRBD1 (6 bases). The sequenced sample consisted of PBMCs. The origin of this receptor is a male donor in good health and CMV-seropositive. The CDR3 nucleotides read TGTGCCTGGGGCACAGGGTTGTACTATGGCTACACCTTC. Encoded protein: CAWGTGLYYGYTF.